The next 17 T cell receptor beta chains were all read from a single sample in a study of T cell responses to AZD1222 COVID-19 vaccine. Assay used: immunoSEQ multiplex PCR; TCRdb lists only in-frame clones, some missing. The table shows roughly 150,000 clones, with approximately 90% occurring only once. Source: peripheral blood, taken 28 days after the second AZD1222 dose. The receptors originated from an adult who received the AZD1222 COVID-19 vaccine.

This clone was counted a single time. V usage is TRBV30 and J usage is TRBJ1-5, with D tentatively TRBD1 (5 bases). The CDR3 loop spans 15 amino acids. Germline CDR1 and CDR2: GTSNPN and SVGIG (reference sequence). V was cut by 4 bases and J by 7 bases, with 20 bases left in between. The CDR3 loop reads CAWTYRQSVGQPQHF. DNA of the CDR3: TGTGCCTGGACCTACCGACAGAGCGTTGGACAGCCCCAGCATTTT.

This rearrangement joins TRBV12-5 to TRBJ2-1; D ambiguous. V lost 0 bases and J lost 4, with 10 bases in between. The CDR3 has 15 amino acids. CDR1 is LGHNT, CDR2 FRNRAP, per germline. In DNA form, the CDR3 reads TGTGCTAGTGGTTTGGTACCCACGCGGTACAATGAGCAGTTCTTC. As protein: CASGLVPTRYNEQFF.

This chain links TRBV2 with TRBJ2-7; D is unresolved. CDR1 SNHLY and CDR2 FYNNEI come from the germline V gene. Trimming stripped 1 base from V and 2 bases from J, with 9 bases between. The CDR3 consists of 14 residues. The CDR3 loop reads CASSEGPGPYEQYF. The CDR3 coding sequence is TGTGCCAGCAGTGAAGGTCCTGGGCCCTACGAGCAGTACTTC.

The V and J genes are TRBV29-1 and TRBJ2-7; D not certain. From germline, CDR1 is SQVTM and CDR2 ANQGSEA. V was pared by 4 bases and J by 2 bases, with 6 bases between. The CDR3 loop spans 11 amino acids. The CDR3 bases are TGCAGCGTTGCGGACGCCTACGAGCAGTACTTC. This gives the protein CSVADAYEQYF.

The gene calls are TRBV12-3 or TRBV12-4 and TRBJ1-1; D unresolved. The length of the CDR3 is 13 residues. Deletions cut 5 bases from V and 1 base from J, with 8 bases between. The CDR3 reads CASSILQNTEAFF. The CDR3 DNA reads as TGTGCCAGCAGTATCCTGCAGAACACTGAAGCTTTCTTT.

In DNA form, the CDR3 reads TGTGCCAGCAGCTTAAATCGGGTTTTGATGAACACTGAAGCTTTCTTT. Amino acid sequence: CASSLNRVLMNTEAFF. The chain links TRBV7-3 to TRBJ1-1, with unresolved D. The length of the CDR3 is 16 residues. V was clipped by 1 base and J by 0 bases, with 12 bases between them. Per the germline V gene, CDR1 is SGHTA and CDR2 is FQGTGA.

This chain uses TRBV27 with TRBJ1-1, with D perhaps matching TRBD1 (5 bases). V shed 9 bases and J shed 5 bases, with 10 bases lying between them. The CDR3 contains 11 residues. Germline loops: CDR1 MNHEY, CDR2 SMNVEV (reference sequence). CDR3 protein: CASAWGTEAFF. The CDR3 DNA reads as TGTGCCAGTGCCTGGGGGACTGAAGCTTTCTTT.

The V and J genes are TRBV7-9 and TRBJ2-7; TRBD2 agrees at 7 bases. Per germline, CDR1 SEHNR and CDR2 FQNEAQ (reference sequence). Trimming took 5 bases from V and 0 from J; bases not matched to a gene: 7. This CDR3 region has 15 residues. The CDR3: CASSSLGGSSYEQYF. CDR3 DNA sequence: TGTGCCAGCAGCAGCCTCGGGGGGAGCTCCTACGAGCAGTACTTC.

The CDR3 DNA reads as TGTGCCAGCAGCCCCTCACCCCTGAGGCAGCGGGAGAGAGAGACCCAGTACTTC. Its translation is CASSPSPLRQRERETQYF. This chain connects TRBV6-2 or TRBV6-3 to TRBJ2-5; 8 nucleotides agree with TRBD2. Looked up from germline, CDR1 is MNHEY and CDR2 is SVGEGT. V dropped 6 bases and J dropped 4; count of bases not matched to a gene: 19. The CDR3 runs to 18 residues.

The rearrangement uses TRBV10-3 and TRBJ2-3, with TRBD2 matching 8 bases. Trimming took 11 bases from V and 2 from J; bases not matched to a gene: 9. The CDR3 loop spans 14 amino acids. The germline CDR1 and CDR2 sequences are ENHRY and SYGVKD. The CDR3 here is CASGLADNTDTQYF. The CDR3 nucleotides read TGTGCCTCCGGACTAGCTGATAACACAGATACGCAGTATTTT.

The V gene is TRBV7-6, the J gene TRBJ2-4; D is possibly TRBD2 (6 bases). Trimming removed 1 base at V and 7 bases at J, with 8 bases between. CDR1 SGHVS and CDR2 FNYEAQ come from the germline V gene. The CDR3 covers 13 residues. In nucleotides, the CDR3 is TGTGCCAGCAGCTTAGGACTAGGCAACATTCAGTACTTC. Amino acids: CASSLGLGNIQYF.

This clone was counted once. This chain connects TRBV11-2 to TRBJ1-1; 10 bases line up with TRBD1. From germline, CDR1 is SGHAT and CDR2 FQNNGV. This CDR3 is 15 amino acids long. V gave up 1 base and J gave up 6 bases; unmatched junction bases: 5. Here the CDR3 DNA reads TGTGCCAGCAGCTTAGGGACAGGGGGAGGCGCTGAAGCTTTCTTT. Residues: CASSLGTGGGAEAFF.

This rearrangement joins TRBV5-5 to TRBJ1-4; TRBD1 matches 7 bases. The junction had 22 bases not matched to a gene; V was cut back by 4 bases and J by 10 bases. This CDR3 has 18 residues. The germline CDR1 and CDR2 sequences are SGHKS and YYEKEE (reference sequence). CDR3 region: CASSAGLRQGRKVVKLFF. DNA for the CDR3: TGTGCCAGCAGCGCCGGGTTACGACAGGGTCGTAAGGTAGTAAAACTGTTTTTT.

This chain links TRBV4-2 with TRBJ2-1; TRBD1 aligns across 7 bases. This CDR3 has 16 amino acids. Germline CDR1 reads LGHNA; CDR2 reads YNFKEQ. The ends lost 4 bases at V and 9 bases at J; junction bases unmatched: 15. CDR3 sequence reads: CASSLPSGQGVGEQFF. The CDR3 nucleotides are TGTGCCAGCAGCCTACCGAGTGGGCAGGGGGTCGGTGAGCAGTTCTTC.

V and J are TRBV6-5 and TRBJ1-1; possible D gene TRBD1, 6 bases. The CDR3 is made up of 14 amino acids. Germline lookup yields CDR1 MNHEY and CDR2 SVGAGI. V was cut by 2 bases and J by 2 bases, with 9 bases left in between. CDR3 coding DNA: TGTGCCAGCAGTTACGCAGGGGTTAACACTGAAGCTTTCTTT. Encoded protein: CASSYAGVNTEAFF.

The CDR3 protein is CASSLSLYRQGWRPQHF. DNA of the CDR3: TGTGCCAGCAGTTTATCCCTATACCGTCAGGGGTGGAGGCCCCAGCATTTT. The chain has TRBV28 and TRBJ1-5, with TRBD1 as a possible D gene (6 bases). With 1 base removed from V and 9 bases from J, the gap between germline ends came to 22 bases. Germline assignment: CDR1 MDHEN and CDR2 SYDVKM. The CDR3 loop spans 17 amino acids.

The rearrangement links TRBV6-5 to TRBJ2-3; unclear D gene. Germline V gene sequence: CDR1 MNHEY, CDR2 SVGAGI. The CDR3 consists of 15 residues. V gave up 2 bases and J gave up 2 bases, with 11 bases separating them. The CDR3 is CASSYGPQPTDTQYF. CDR3 nucleotides: TGTGCCAGCAGTTACGGCCCCCAGCCCACAGATACGCAGTATTTT.